The 5 T cell receptor beta chains below were found in one sample sequenced in a study of blood T cell repertoires in COVID-19. Using immunoSEQ multiplex PCR, the repertoire was profiled, and TCRdb retains in-frame clones only, with some absent. In the table there are about 150,000 clones, roughly 87% of which are singletons. The sequencing input was PBMCs or T cells enriched from blood (not recorded which). All receptors derive from a woman between 50 and 59 years old who had recovered from COVID-19.

The chain uses TRBV11-2 and TRBJ1-1; weak D call: TRBD1 (6 bases). Per the germline V gene, CDR1 is SGHAT and CDR2 is FQNNGV. V lost 4 bases, J lost 10 bases, and 22 bases lay in between. This CDR3 has 15 residues. CDR3 DNA: TGTGCCAGCAGCTCAACTACAGGGAGCGGAGGACGAGCTTTCTTT. Its translation: CASSSTTGSGGRAFF.

The chain uses TRBV9 and TRBJ2-2; 11 bases are shared with TRBD2. CDR3 length equals 18 residues. With 0 bases clipped from V and 2 bases from J, the junction kept 6 bases outside the gene matches. The germline CDR1 and CDR2 sequences are SGDLS and YYNGEE. For the CDR3, the DNA is TGTGCCAGCAGCGTAGTTCCTAGCGGGAGGCCAAACACCGGGGAGCTGTTTTTT. It yields the protein CASSVVPSGRPNTGELFF.

V and J are TRBV24-1 and TRBJ2-7, with 7 bases identical to TRBD1. The ends lost 3 bases at V and 2 bases at J; junction bases unmatched: 6. Germline V gene lookup returns CDR1 KGHDR and CDR2 SFDVKD. The CDR3 totals 15 residues. The CDR3 protein is CATSDPSGTAYEQYF. The CDR3 nucleotides are TGTGCCACCAGTGATCCATCCGGGACAGCCTACGAGCAGTACTTC.

This chain links TRBV11-2 with TRBJ2-2; D may be TRBD2 (6 bases). The length of the CDR3 is 15 residues. Germline assignment: CDR1 SGHAT and CDR2 FQNNGV. Trimming stripped 8 bases from V and 9 bases from J, with 22 bases between. CDR3 protein: CASQAGGAPFRELFF. Here the CDR3 DNA reads TGTGCCAGCCAAGCGGGCGGGGCCCCCTTTAGGGAGCTGTTTTTT.

The chain recombines TRBV28 with TRBJ1-2; no clear D gene. Germline values: CDR1 MDHEN, CDR2 SYDVKM. Between the trimmed V and J ends, which lost 6 bases and 9 bases, there was a span of 17 bases. The CDR3 length is 13 residues. The CDR3 loop is CASSLGTSGSYTF. DNA for the CDR3: TGTGCCAGCAGCCTGGGTACTTCGGGGAGCTACACCTTC.